These 16 T cell receptor beta chains originate from one sample sequenced in a study of response to subunit inactivated influenza vaccine. TCRdb ran MiXCR on the RT-PCR reads and lists one entry per CDR3 protein. The table records 400,000 to 650,000 distinct CDR3 sequences, more than 7% of them present only once. The sequences come from PBMCs from blood, collected roughly 24 months after vaccination. These receptors came from a man between 50 and 75 years old who received an inactivated influenza vaccine.

This clonotype occurred many times. The gene calls are TRBV11-3 and TRBJ2-2; D call uncertain. CDR3 size: 13 residues. Trimming shortened V by 8 bases and J by 1 base, and 8 bases separated the two germline ends. Germline CDR1 SGHNT, CDR2 YENEEA. This CDR3 is CASQDGNTGELFF. In DNA form, the CDR3 reads TGTGCCAGCCAAGATGGGAACACCGGGGAGCTGTTTTTT.

This clonotype was detected a few times. The chain recombines TRBV7-9 with TRBJ2-1, with 8 bases that match TRBD2. The CDR3 loop spans 16 amino acids. The V gene's germline CDR1 is SEHNR and CDR2 FQNEAQ (reference sequence). V was pared by 5 bases and J by 1 base, with 7 bases of the junction left unmatched. CDR3 bases: TGTGCCAGCAGCCCGATAGCGGGAAGGTCCTACAATGAGCAGTTCTTC. This codes for CASSPIAGRSYNEQFF.

This clonotype was picked up many times. The chain is built from TRBV15 and TRBJ1-2; weak D call: TRBD1 (6 bases). The length of the CDR3 is 15 residues. In germline, CDR1 is LNHNV, CDR2 YYDKDF (reference sequence). Trimming took 9 bases from V and 0 from J, leaving 17 bases between them. CDR3 DNA sequence: TGTGCCACAAGACAGGACATAGGATCTAACTATGGCTACACCTTC. Translating it yields CATRQDIGSNYGYTF.

The chain joins TRBV11-2 to TRBJ2-3; 14 nucleotides match TRBD2. Germline lookup yields CDR1 SGHAT and CDR2 FQNNGV. The V and J ends lost 1 base and 5 bases, in that order; junction bases with no gene match: 5. The CDR3 runs to 17 residues. The CDR3 DNA reads TGTGCCAGCAGCTTAGGGACTAGCGGGGGGCGGGGAGATACGCAGTATTTT. Its translation is CASSLGTSGGRGDTQYF.

The chain is built from TRBV29-1 and TRBJ1-5, with D maybe TRBD1 (5 bases). The germline CDR1 and CDR2 sequences are SQVTM and ANQGSEA. The CDR3 covers 12 residues. The V end lost 4 bases, the J end lost 6 bases, and 10 bases lay between the germline ends. The CDR3 here is CSVAGAGQPQHF. The CDR3 coding sequence is TGCAGCGTTGCCGGGGCCGGTCAGCCCCAGCATTTT. The whole variable domain, filled in from reference TRBV29-1 and TRBJ1-5, reads SAVISQKPSRDICQRGTSLTIQCQVDSQVTMMFWYRQQPGQSLTLIATANQGSEATYESGFVIDKFPISRPNLTFSTLTVSNMSPEDSSIYLCSVAGAGQPQHFGDGTRLSIL.

This chain links TRBV28 with TRBJ1-6, with TRBD1 as a possible D gene (6 bases). The V end lost 6 bases, the J end lost 6 bases, and 9 bases lay between the germline ends. This CDR3 spans 13 amino acids. Germline V lookup: CDR1 MDHEN, CDR2 SYDVKM. Written as DNA, the CDR3 is TGTGCCAGCAGACAGGGTTCTAATTCACCCCTCCACTTT. It encodes CASRQGSNSPLHF.

This clonotype was recorded a few times. The chain has TRBV10-3 and TRBJ2-1; TRBD1 matches 7 bases. V gave up 9 bases and J gave up 8 bases; unmatched junction bases: 7. The germline V gene has CDR1 ENHRY and CDR2 SYGVKD. The CDR3 loop spans 12 amino acids. In DNA, the CDR3 is TGTGCCATTTCGACAGGGAGTGATGAGCAGTTCTTC. Translated, it gives CAISTGSDEQFF.

This clonotype was recorded a few times. This sequence joins TRBV4-2 and TRBJ2-7; perhaps TRBD1 as D (5 bases). Germline assignment: CDR1 LGHNA and CDR2 YNFKEQ. Trimming stripped 4 bases from V and 5 bases from J, with 18 bases between. This CDR3 spans 15 amino acids. CDR3 sequence: CASSPQGFGIDEQYF. Written as DNA, the CDR3 is TGTGCCAGCAGCCCCCAGGGCTTTGGAATCGACGAGCAGTACTTC.

The DNA of the CDR3 is TGTGCCAGCAGCCCCGGGACTAGCGGGAGAAGGGTGGATACGCAGTATTTT. Protein: CASSPGTSGRRVDTQYF. The chain has TRBV5-6 and TRBJ2-3, with 14 bases identical to TRBD2. The CDR3 is 17 residues long. CDR1 and CDR2 from the germline V gene are SGHDT and YYEEEE. The V and J ends lost 4 bases and 6 bases, in that order; junction bases with no gene match: 10.

This clonotype was counted many times. This chain joins TRBV2 and TRBJ2-2; no clear D gene. The CDR3 loop spans 11 amino acids. Germline V gene lookup returns CDR1 SNHLY and CDR2 FYNNEI. Trimming removed 7 bases at V and 4 bases at J, with 4 bases between. CDR3 DNA: TGTGCCAGCACCCCCACCGGGGAGCTGTTTTTT. As protein: CASTPTGELFF.

CDR3 amino acids: CASSVEGTGGYEQYF. CDR3 sequence (DNA): TGTGCCAGCAGCGTAGAGGGGACAGGCGGATACGAGCAGTACTTC. V gene TRBV9 combines with J gene TRBJ2-7; TRBD1 matches at 8 bases. V shed 0 bases, J shed 4 bases, and the junction held 6 bases outside the gene matches. This CDR3 has 15 amino acids. Germline V gene data show CDR1 as SGDLS and CDR2 as YYNGEE.

The rearrangement joins TRBV4-2 to TRBJ2-1, with 10 nucleotides matching TRBD2. J was trimmed by 6 bases and V by 0 bases; bases with no gene match: 2. CDR1 and CDR2 (germline): LGHNA, YNFKEQ. The CDR3 runs 15 residues. CDR3 in DNA: TGTGCCAGCAGCCAAGAAGAGCGGGGGGGCAATGAGCAGTTCTTC. Its translation: CASSQEERGGNEQFF.

A few counts support this clonotype. The V call is TRBV2, the J call TRBJ2-7; 9 bases match TRBD2. Germline assignment: CDR1 SNHLY and CDR2 FYNNEI. The CDR3 is 16 amino acids. V trimming: 4 bases; J trimming: 1 base; junction bases outside the gene matches: 8. CDR3 DNA sequence: TGTGCCAGCAGTGGTTCCCTAGCGGGGTTTTCCTACGAGCAGTACTTC. Protein sequence: CASSGSLAGFSYEQYF.

There are many counts of this clonotype. The chain is built from TRBV23-1 and TRBJ2-7; no firm D call. TRBV23-1 is an open reading frame, and its role is uncertain. CDR3 length equals 15 residues. V lost 0 bases and J lost 3, with 12 bases in between. The CDR3 bases are TGCGCCAGCAGTCAATCGACGGCAAGAAACTACGAGCAGTACTTC. Protein product: CASSQSTARNYEQYF.

This chain joins TRBV12-3 or TRBV12-4 and TRBJ1-2; the D is unclear. V was cut by 1 base and J by 4 bases, with 10 bases left in between. The CDR3 consists of 14 residues. CDR3 amino acids: CASSLEVRSYGYTF. For the CDR3, the DNA is TGTGCCAGCAGTTTAGAGGTCCGCTCCTATGGCTACACCTTC.

This clonotype was counted many times. CDR3 sequence (DNA): TGCAGTGCTAGCCGGGGTGGCAGGGGAACTGAAGCTTTCTTT. Translating gives CSASRGGRGTEAFF. V gene TRBV20-1 combines with J gene TRBJ1-1; maybe TRBD1 (6 bases). Trimming took off 3 bases at V and 5 bases at J, with 16 bases between the two ends. Germline V gives CDR1 DFQATT, CDR2 SNEGSKA (reference sequence). This CDR3 comprises 14 residues.